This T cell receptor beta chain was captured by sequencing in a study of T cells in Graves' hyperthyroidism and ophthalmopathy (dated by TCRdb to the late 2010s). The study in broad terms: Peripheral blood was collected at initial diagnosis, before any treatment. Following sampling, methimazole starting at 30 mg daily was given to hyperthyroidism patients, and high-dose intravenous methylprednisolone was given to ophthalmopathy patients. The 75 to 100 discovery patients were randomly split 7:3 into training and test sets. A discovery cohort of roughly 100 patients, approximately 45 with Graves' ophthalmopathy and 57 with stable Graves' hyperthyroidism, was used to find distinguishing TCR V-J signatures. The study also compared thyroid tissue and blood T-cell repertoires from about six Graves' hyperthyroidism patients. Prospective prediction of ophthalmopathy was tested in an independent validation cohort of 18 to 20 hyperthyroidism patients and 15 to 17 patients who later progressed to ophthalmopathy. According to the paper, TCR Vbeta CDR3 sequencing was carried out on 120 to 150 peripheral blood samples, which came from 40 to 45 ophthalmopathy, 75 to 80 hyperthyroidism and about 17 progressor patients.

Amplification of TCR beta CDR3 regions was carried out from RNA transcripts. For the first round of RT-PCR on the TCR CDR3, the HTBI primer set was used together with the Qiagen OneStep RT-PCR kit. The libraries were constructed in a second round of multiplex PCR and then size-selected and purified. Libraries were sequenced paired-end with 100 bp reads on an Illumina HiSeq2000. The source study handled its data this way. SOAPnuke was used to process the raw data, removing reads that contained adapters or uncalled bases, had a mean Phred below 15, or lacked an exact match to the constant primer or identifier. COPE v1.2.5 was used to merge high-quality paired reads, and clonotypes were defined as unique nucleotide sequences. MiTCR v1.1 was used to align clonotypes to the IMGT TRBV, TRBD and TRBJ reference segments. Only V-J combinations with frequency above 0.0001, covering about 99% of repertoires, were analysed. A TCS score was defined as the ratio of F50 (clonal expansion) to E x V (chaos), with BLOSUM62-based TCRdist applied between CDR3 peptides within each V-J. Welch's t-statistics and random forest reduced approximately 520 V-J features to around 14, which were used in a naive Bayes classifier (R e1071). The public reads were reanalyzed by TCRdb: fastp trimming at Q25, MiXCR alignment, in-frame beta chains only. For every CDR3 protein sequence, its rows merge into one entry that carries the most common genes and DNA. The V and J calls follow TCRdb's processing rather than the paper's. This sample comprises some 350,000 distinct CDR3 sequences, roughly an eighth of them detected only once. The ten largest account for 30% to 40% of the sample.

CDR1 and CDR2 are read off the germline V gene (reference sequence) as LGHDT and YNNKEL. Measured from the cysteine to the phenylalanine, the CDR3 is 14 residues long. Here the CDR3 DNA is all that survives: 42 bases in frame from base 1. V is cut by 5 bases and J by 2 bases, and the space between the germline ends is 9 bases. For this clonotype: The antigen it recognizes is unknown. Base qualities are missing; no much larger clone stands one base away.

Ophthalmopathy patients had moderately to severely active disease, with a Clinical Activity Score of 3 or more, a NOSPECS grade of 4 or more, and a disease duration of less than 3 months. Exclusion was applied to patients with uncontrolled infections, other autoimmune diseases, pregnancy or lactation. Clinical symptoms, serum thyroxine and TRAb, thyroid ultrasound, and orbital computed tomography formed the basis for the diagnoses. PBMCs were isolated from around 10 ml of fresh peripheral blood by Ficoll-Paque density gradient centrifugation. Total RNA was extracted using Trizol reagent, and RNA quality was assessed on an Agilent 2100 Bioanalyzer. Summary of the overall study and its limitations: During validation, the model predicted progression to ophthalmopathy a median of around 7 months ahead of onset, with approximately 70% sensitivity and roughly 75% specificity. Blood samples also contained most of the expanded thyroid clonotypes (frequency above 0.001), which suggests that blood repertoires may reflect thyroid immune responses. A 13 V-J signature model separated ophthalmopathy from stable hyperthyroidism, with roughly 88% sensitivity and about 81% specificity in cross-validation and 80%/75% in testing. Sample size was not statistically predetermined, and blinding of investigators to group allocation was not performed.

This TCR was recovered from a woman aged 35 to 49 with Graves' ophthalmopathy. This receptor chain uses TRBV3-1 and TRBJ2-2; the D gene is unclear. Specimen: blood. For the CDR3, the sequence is CASSGSLNTGELFF. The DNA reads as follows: TGTGCCAGCAGCGGGTCGCTAAACACCGGGGAGCTGTTTTTT. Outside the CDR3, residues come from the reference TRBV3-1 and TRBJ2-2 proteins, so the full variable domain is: DTAVSQTPKYLVTQMGNDKSIKCEQNLGHDTMYWYKQDSKKFLKIMFSYNNKELIINETVPNRFSPKSPDKAHLNLHINSLELGDSAVYFCASSGSLNTGELFFGEGSRLTVL.